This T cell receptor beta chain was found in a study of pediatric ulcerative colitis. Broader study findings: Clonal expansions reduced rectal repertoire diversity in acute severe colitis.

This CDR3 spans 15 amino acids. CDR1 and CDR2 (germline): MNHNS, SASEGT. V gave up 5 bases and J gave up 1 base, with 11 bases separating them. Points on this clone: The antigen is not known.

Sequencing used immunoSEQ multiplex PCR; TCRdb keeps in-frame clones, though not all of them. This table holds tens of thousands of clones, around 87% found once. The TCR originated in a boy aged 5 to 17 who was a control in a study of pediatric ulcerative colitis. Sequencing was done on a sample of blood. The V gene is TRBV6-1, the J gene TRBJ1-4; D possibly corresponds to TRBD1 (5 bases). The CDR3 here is CASSTWGGTNEKLFF. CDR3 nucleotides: TGTGCCAGCAGTACCTGGGGGGGAACTAATGAAAAACTGTTTTTT.